This T cell receptor (beta chain) was retrieved from a study of patients and donors after allogeneic stem cell transplantation. Germline values: CDR1 LNHNV, CDR2 YYDKDF (reference sequence). The CDR3 contains 15 residues. V was trimmed by 5 bases and J by 5 bases, leaving 18 bases between them. Each CDR3 protein gets one entry after TCRdb re-called the RT-PCR reads with MiXCR. The sample shows some 160,000 distinct CDR3 sequences, 20% to 25% of them seen only once. The source of this sequence is a human donor who was either an allogeneic HSCT recipient or a stem cell or donor lymphocyte infusion donor (not recorded which). It is not recorded whose cells these are; they may come from a transplant donor. Sequences were obtained from blood, either unsorted or a sorted T cell fraction (not recorded which). The V call is TRBV15, the J call TRBJ1-2, with no clear D. This CDR3 is CATSRGRTETYGYTF. The CDR3 coding sequence is TGTGCCACCAGCCGAGGCAGGACGGAAACTTATGGCTACACCTTC.